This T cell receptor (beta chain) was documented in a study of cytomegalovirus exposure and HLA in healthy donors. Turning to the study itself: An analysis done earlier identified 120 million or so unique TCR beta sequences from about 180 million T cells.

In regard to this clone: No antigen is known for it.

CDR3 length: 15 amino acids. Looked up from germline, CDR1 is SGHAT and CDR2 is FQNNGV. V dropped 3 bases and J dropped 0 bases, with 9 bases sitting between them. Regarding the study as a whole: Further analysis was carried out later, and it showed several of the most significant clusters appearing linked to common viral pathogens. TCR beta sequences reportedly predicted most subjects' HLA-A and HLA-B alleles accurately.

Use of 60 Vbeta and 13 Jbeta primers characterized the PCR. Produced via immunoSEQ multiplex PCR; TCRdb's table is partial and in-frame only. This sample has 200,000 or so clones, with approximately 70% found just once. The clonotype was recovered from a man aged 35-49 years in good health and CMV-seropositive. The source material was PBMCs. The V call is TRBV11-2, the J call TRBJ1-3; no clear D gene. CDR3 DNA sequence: TGTGCCAGCAGCTTGGACTTCAGCTCTGGAAACACCATATATTTT. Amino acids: CASSLDFSSGNTIYF. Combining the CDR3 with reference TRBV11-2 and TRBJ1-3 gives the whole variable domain EAGVAQSPRYKIIEKRQSVAFWCNPISGHATLYWYQQILGQGPKLLIQFQNNGVVDDSQLPKDRFSAERLKGVDSTLKIQPAKLEDSAVYLCASSLDFSSGNTIYFGEGSWLTVV.